Following are 2 T cell receptor beta chains from one sample sequenced in a study of blood T cell repertoires in COVID-19. Produced via immunoSEQ multiplex PCR; TCRdb's table is partial and in-frame only. The sample yields about 250,000 clones, about four fifths seen once. The sample consisted of peripheral blood. The receptors here all came from a person between 70 and 80 years old with COVID-19, enrolled during active disease.

This clone was counted a few times. This CDR3 is CASSSSLAGAKETQYF. CDR3 nucleotide sequence: TGTGCCAGCAGCTCCTCACTAGCGGGGGCAAAAGAGACCCAGTACTTC. This chain uses TRBV7-9 with TRBJ2-5; 11 bases align to TRBD2. This CDR3 is built from 16 residues. J gave up 3 bases and V 4 bases, and 7 bases lay outside the gene matches. The germline CDR1 and CDR2 sequences are SEHNR and FQNEAQ (reference sequence).

The chain couples TRBV7-6 to TRBJ1-2, with TRBD1 as a possible D gene (6 bases). Germline V gene sequence: CDR1 SGHVS, CDR2 FNYEAQ. This CDR3 region has 16 residues. Between the trimmed V and J ends, which lost 3 bases and 6 bases, there was a span of 20 bases. CDR3 in amino acids: CASSLWGYPGGDGYTF. In DNA, the CDR3 is TGTGCCAGCAGCTTGTGGGGCTACCCGGGGGGCGATGGCTACACCTTC. Combining the CDR3 with reference TRBV7-6 and TRBJ1-2 gives the whole variable domain GAGVSQSPRYKVTKRGQDVALRCDPISGHVSLYWYRQALGQGPEFLTYFNYEAQQDKSGLPNDRFSAERPEGSISTLTIQRTEQRDSAMYRCASSLWGYPGGDGYTFGSGTRLTVV.